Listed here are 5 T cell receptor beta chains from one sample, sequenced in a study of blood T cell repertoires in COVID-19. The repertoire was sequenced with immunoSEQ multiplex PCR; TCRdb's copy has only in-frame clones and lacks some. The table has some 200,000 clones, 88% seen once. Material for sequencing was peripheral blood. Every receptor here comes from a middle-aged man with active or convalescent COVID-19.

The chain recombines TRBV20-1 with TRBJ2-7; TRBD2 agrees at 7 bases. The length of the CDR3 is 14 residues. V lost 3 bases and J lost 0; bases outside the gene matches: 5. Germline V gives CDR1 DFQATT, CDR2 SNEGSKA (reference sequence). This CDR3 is CSASASGNSYEQYF. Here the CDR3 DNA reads TGCAGTGCTAGTGCTAGCGGCAACTCCTACGAGCAGTACTTC.

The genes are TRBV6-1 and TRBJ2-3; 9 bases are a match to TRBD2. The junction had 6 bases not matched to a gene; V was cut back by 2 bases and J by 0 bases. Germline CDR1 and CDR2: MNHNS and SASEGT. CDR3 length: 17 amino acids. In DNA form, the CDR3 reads TGTGCCAGCAGTGAATCCCCTAGCGGGACCAGCACAGATACGCAGTATTTT. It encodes CASSESPSGTSTDTQYF.

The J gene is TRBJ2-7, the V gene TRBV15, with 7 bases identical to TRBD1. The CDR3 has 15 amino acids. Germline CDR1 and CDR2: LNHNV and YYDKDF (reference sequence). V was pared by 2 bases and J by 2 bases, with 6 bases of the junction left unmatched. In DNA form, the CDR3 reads TGTGCCACCAGCAGATTAATCGGACAGGCCTACGAGCAGTACTTC. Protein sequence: CATSRLIGQAYEQYF.

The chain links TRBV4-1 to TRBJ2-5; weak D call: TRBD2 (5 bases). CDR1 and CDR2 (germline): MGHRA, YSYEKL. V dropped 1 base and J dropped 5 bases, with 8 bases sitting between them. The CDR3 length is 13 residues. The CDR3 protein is CASSQGGYETQYF. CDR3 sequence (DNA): TGCGCCAGCAGCCAAGGAGGGTACGAGACCCAGTACTTC.

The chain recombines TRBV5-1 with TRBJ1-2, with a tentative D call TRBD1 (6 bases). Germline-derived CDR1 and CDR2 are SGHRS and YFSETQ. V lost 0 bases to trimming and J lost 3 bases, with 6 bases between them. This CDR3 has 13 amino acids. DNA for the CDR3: TGCGCCAGCAGCTTGGACAGGGACTATGGCTACACCTTC. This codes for CASSLDRDYGYTF.